This T cell receptor beta chain was sequenced in a study of cytomegalovirus exposure and HLA in healthy donors. Germline V gene lookup returns CDR1 SGDLS and CDR2 YYNGEE. With 4 bases removed from V and 5 bases from J, the gap between germline ends came to 19 bases. This CDR3 is 15 amino acids long. Of note for this clone: Antigen specificity is unknown.

Study-level points and caveats: A few chains tied to CMV proved CMV antigen-specific in vitro. Most TCR sequences were uncommon, yet certain public TCRs appeared in many donors.

Profiling relied on immunoSEQ multiplex PCR, and the TCRdb table lists in-frame clones only, not all of them. Of tens of thousands of clones in the sample, roughly 94% were seen once. The chain uses TRBV9 and TRBJ2-7, with a tentative D call TRBD2 (6 bases). Material: PBMCs. This TCR came from a young woman in good health and CMV-seronegative. The CDR3 loop is CASSTEPWGVHEQYF. Written as DNA, the CDR3 is TGTGCCAGCAGCACAGAACCCTGGGGGGTCCACGAGCAGTACTTC.